The clone carrying this TCR beta chain has only a few counts. This sample is part of a study of TIL therapy for anti-PD-1-resistant metastatic lung cancer. The immunoSEQ assay was v3. Assay: immunoSEQ multiplex PCR; the TCRdb copy retains only in-frame clones and omits some. The sample consists of roughly 58,000 clones, 75% to 90% of them appearing once. The CDR3 runs to 14 residues. The V gene's germline CDR1 is MNHEY and CDR2 SVGEGT. V dropped 4 bases and J dropped 2 bases, with 12 bases sitting between them. Time point: pre-treatment sample, taken before nivolumab and TIL therapy. The V and J genes are TRBV6-2 or TRBV6-3 and TRBJ2-7; maybe TRBD2 (5 bases). This TCR came from a person between 30 and 80 years old with non-small cell lung cancer. The specimen was blood, collected at baseline. The DNA for the CDR3 is TGTGCCAGCAGTTCCATACAGACTACCTACGAGCAGTACTTC. Its protein is CASSSIQTTYEQYF.